These 15 T cell receptor beta chains came from one sample sequenced in a study of blood T cell repertoires in COVID-19. Using immunoSEQ multiplex PCR, the repertoire was profiled, and TCRdb retains in-frame clones only, with some absent. The sample has 110,000 or so clones; more than 80% are singletons. Sequencing input: peripheral blood. The receptors were sampled from a woman between 45 and 65 years old with acute or convalescent COVID-19.

V is TRBV15 and J is TRBJ2-7, with 12 bases fitting TRBD2. Germline-derived CDR1 and CDR2 are LNHNV and YYDKDF (reference sequence). The CDR3 is made up of 18 amino acids. After removal of 1 base from V and 3 bases from J, the junction contained 10 bases not matched to a gene. The CDR3 here is CATSRGSGLAGNNYEQYF. In nucleotides, the CDR3 is TGTGCCACCAGCAGAGGATCCGGACTAGCGGGGAATAACTACGAGCAGTACTTC. Full variable domain (missing parts from reference TRBV15 and TRBJ2-7): DAMVIQNPRYQVTQFGKPVTLSCSQTLNHNVMYWYQQKSSQAPKLLFHYYDKDFNNEADTPDNFQSRRPNTSFCFLDIRSPGLGDTAMYLCATSRGSGLAGNNYEQYFGPGTRLTVT.

The rearrangement uses TRBV6-4 and TRBJ1-1; TRBD1 agrees at 9 bases. The CDR3 is 15 residues long. Germline V gene data show CDR1 as MRHNA and CDR2 as SNTAGT. J was trimmed by 7 bases and V by 9 bases; bases with no gene match: 15. The CDR3 loop reads CARINRGRMMGEAFF. DNA for the CDR3: TGTGCCAGGATAAACAGGGGGCGCATGATGGGTGAAGCTTTCTTT.

The rearrangement links TRBV20-1 to TRBJ2-7; weak D call: TRBD1 (5 bases). The CDR3 is 13 amino acids. Germline lookup yields CDR1 DFQATT and CDR2 SNEGSKA (reference sequence). Trimming took 6 bases from V and 3 from J, leaving 15 bases between them. For the CDR3, the DNA is TGCAGTGCGAGTAGACAGTCTAACTACGAGCAGTACTTC. Encoded protein: CSASRQSNYEQYF.

In this sample, this clone turned up once. The chain recombines TRBV15 with TRBJ1-5, with 8 bases fitting TRBD1. J lost 3 bases, V lost 5 bases, and 3 bases had no gene match. This CDR3 has 14 residues. Germline V gene data show CDR1 as LNHNV and CDR2 as YYDKDF (reference sequence). CDR3 in amino acids: CATSEDRDNQPQHF. The CDR3 DNA reads TGTGCCACCAGCGAGGACAGGGACAATCAGCCCCAGCATTTT.

In this sample, this clone turned up once. The rearrangement uses TRBV27 and TRBJ2-2; 15 bases match TRBD2. The CDR3 runs 21 residues. The junction had 10 bases not matched to a gene; V was cut back by 0 bases and J by 2 bases. Germline-derived CDR1 and CDR2 are MNHEY and SMNVEV (reference sequence). The DNA of the CDR3 is TGTGCCAGCAGTTTATCCTCCCACGGACTAGCGGGGGGGCATAACACCGGGGAGCTGTTTTTT. The encoded protein is CASSLSSHGLAGGHNTGELFF.

A single count supports this clone. The chain uses TRBV9 and TRBJ1-2; unclear D gene. The CDR3 loop spans 13 amino acids. Trimming removed 1 base at V and 2 bases at J, with 6 bases between. The germline V gene has CDR1 SGDLS and CDR2 YYNGEE. The CDR3 is CASSVISNYGYTF. The DNA for the CDR3 is TGTGCCAGCAGCGTAATAAGCAACTATGGCTACACCTTC.

V and J are TRBV7-9 and TRBJ2-1; the D is unclear. V lost 1 base and J 5 bases, leaving 9 bases between the germline ends. The CDR3 sequence is 14 residues long. Germline V gene data show CDR1 as SEHNR and CDR2 as FQNEAQ (reference sequence). CDR3 DNA: TGTGCCAGCAGCTTAGGTCAGGTGAACAATGAGCAGTTCTTC. The encoded protein is CASSLGQVNNEQFF.

This chain joins TRBV2 and TRBJ2-7, with TRBD1 matching 10 bases. This CDR3 contains 14 residues. Per germline, CDR1 SNHLY and CDR2 FYNNEI. The V segment lost 6 bases and the J segment 4 bases; nucleotides outside the gene matches: 6. The CDR3 spells CASRPTGGVYEQYF. The CDR3 DNA is TGTGCCAGCAGGCCGACAGGGGGCGTTTACGAGCAGTACTTC.

The chain employs TRBV19 and TRBJ2-1, with 9 bases fitting TRBD1. The CDR3 extends over 15 amino acids. Germline values: CDR1 LNHDA, CDR2 SQIVND (reference sequence). The trim removed 6 bases at V and 0 bases at J, leaving 3 bases unmatched. The CDR3, as DNA: TGTGCCAGTAGCCCGACAGGGGGCTCCTACAATGAGCAGTTCTTC. It codes for CASSPTGGSYNEQFF. Full variable domain (rest looked up from reference TRBV19 and TRBJ2-1): DGGITQSPKYLFRKEGQNVTLSCEQNLNHDAMYWYRQDPGQGLRLIYYSQIVNDFQKGDIAEGYSVSREKKESFPLTVTSAQKNPTAFYLCASSPTGGSYNEQFFGPGTRLTVL.

The genes are TRBV6-1 and TRBJ2-2; 7 bases are shared with TRBD1. Germline CDR1 reads MNHNS; CDR2 reads SASEGT. With V trimmed by 3 bases and J by 3 bases, 1 base remained unmatched. The CDR3 runs 14 residues. The CDR3 loop reads CASSEQGDTGELFF. CDR3 DNA: TGTGCCAGCAGTGAGCAGGGGGACACCGGGGAGCTGTTTTTT.

This chain connects TRBV24-1 to TRBJ2-7; 8 bases align to TRBD1. Per the germline V gene, CDR1 is KGHDR and CDR2 is SFDVKD. Unmatched junction bases numbered 6, after V lost 5 bases and J lost 1 base. The CDR3 has 15 residues. The CDR3 DNA is TGTGCCACCAGTGCCCCGGACAGGGCATCCTACGAGCAGTACTTC. This sequence encodes CATSAPDRASYEQYF.

This rearrangement joins TRBV7-2 to TRBJ1-3; a weak D match, TRBD1 (6 bases). The CDR3 has 15 residues. Germline CDR1 SGHTA, CDR2 FQGNSA. Trimming took off 5 bases at V and 4 bases at J, with 15 bases between the two ends. The CDR3 nucleotides are TGTGCCAGCAGCAACAGCAGGGGACCAGGAAACACCATATATTTT. Protein product: CASSNSRGPGNTIYF.

This clone was detected only a few times. This chain links TRBV28 with TRBJ2-2, with 10 bases matching TRBD1. From germline, CDR1 is MDHEN and CDR2 SYDVKM. There are 15 residues in the CDR3. V dropped 8 bases and J dropped 2; count of bases not matched to a gene: 5. In nucleotides, the CDR3 is TGTGCCAGCGCTGACAGGGGGCGAAACACCGGGGAGCTGTTTTTT. Translated, it gives CASADRGRNTGELFF.

The genes are TRBV13 and TRBJ1-6, with D perhaps TRBD1 (5 bases). The CDR3 is 16 amino acids. The ends were cut back, 3 bases at V and 1 base at J, with 10 bases in the middle. Germline V gives CDR1 PRHDT, CDR2 FYEKMQ (reference sequence). For the CDR3, the DNA is TGTGCCAGCAGCTTGGAGGGGAAGTCCTATAATTCACCCCTCCACTTT. It yields the protein CASSLEGKSYNSPLHF.

The rearrangement uses TRBV3-1 (or the pseudogene TRBV3-2) and TRBJ1-1; D is unclear. The V gene's germline CDR1 is LGHDT and CDR2 YNNKEL (reference sequence). V lost 4 bases to trimming and J lost 4 bases, with 13 bases between them. This CDR3 contains 14 residues. Written as DNA, the CDR3 is TGTGCCAGCAGCCTACACGGGGTGAGCACTGAAGCTTTCTTT. This sequence encodes CASSLHGVSTEAFF.